This entry lists 8 T cell receptor beta chains sequenced from one sample in a study of blood T cell repertoires in COVID-19. Here immunoSEQ multiplex PCR was the method, and the copy in TCRdb shows in-frame clones only, minus some. The sample holds around 140,000 clones; about 89% are singletons and the top ten take roughly 2.5%. The material sequenced was peripheral blood. These receptors all stem from a man aged 50-60 years with active COVID-19.

This clone came up once. J is TRBJ2-7 and V is TRBV18, with 9 bases aligning to TRBD1. The CDR3 totals 16 residues. The J segment lost 2 bases and the V segment lost 1 base, leaving 6 bases of the junction unmatched. CDR1 is KGHSH and CDR2 is LQKENI in the germline V gene. CDR3 protein: CASSPRDRVTPYEQYF. Here the CDR3 DNA reads TGTGCCAGCTCACCACGGGACAGGGTGACTCCCTACGAGCAGTACTTC.

The V gene is TRBV25-1, the J gene TRBJ1-2; TRBD1 matches at 7 bases. Trimming took 10 bases from V and 0 from J; bases not matched to a gene: 5. CDR1 and CDR2 (germline): MGHDK, SYGVNS. This CDR3 contains 13 residues. Here the CDR3 DNA reads TGTGCCACACAACAGGGGTCTAACTATGGCTACACCTTC. Translated, it gives CATQQGSNYGYTF.

V and J are TRBV23-1 and TRBJ2-5; D unclear. TRBV23-1 is an open reading frame, and its role is uncertain. V shed 0 bases and J shed 5 bases, with 4 bases lying between them. CDR3 size: 12 residues. CDR3 sequence reads: CASSQSRETQYF. CDR3 nucleotides: TGCGCCAGCAGTCAATCGAGGGAGACCCAGTACTTC.

V is TRBV18 and J is TRBJ1-1, with unresolved D. Trimming removed 3 bases at V and 8 bases at J, with 13 bases between. Germline V CDR1 and CDR2: KGHSH, LQKENI. This CDR3 contains 13 residues. CDR3 in amino acids: CASSPPGRGEAFF. CDR3 bases: TGTGCCAGCTCACCCCCCGGACGGGGAGAAGCTTTCTTT.

The V and J genes are TRBV7-3 and TRBJ2-3, with 9 bases identical to TRBD2. V lost 5 bases to trimming and J lost 6 bases; unmatched junction nucleotides: 6. Germline V gene sequence: CDR1 SGHTA, CDR2 FQGTGA. This CDR3 region has 14 residues. The DNA for the CDR3 is TGTGCCAGCAGCCGCGGGGGGGCCAGGGATACGCAGTATTTT. It specifies CASSRGGARDTQYF.

This clone was counted a single time. The chain couples TRBV7-2 to TRBJ1-4, with TRBD1 as a possible D gene (6 bases). Germline V gene data show CDR1 as SGHTA and CDR2 as FQGNSA. V shed 5 bases and J shed 7 bases, with 11 bases lying between them. CDR3 length: 13 amino acids. Here the CDR3 reads CASSPGVVEKLFF. In nucleotides, the CDR3 is TGTGCCAGCAGCCCAGGGGTCGTTGAAAAACTGTTTTTT.

The chain employs TRBV29-1 and TRBJ1-2, with 10 bases lining up with TRBD1. V gave up 2 bases and J gave up 7 bases; unmatched junction bases: 7. Germline V gives CDR1 SQVTM, CDR2 ANQGSEA. The CDR3 runs 14 residues. The CDR3 DNA sequence: TGCAGCGTTGAATATAGGACAGGGGGGTTTGGCTACACCTTC. Translating it yields CSVEYRTGGFGYTF.

The genes are TRBV6-5 and TRBJ1-2, with 7 bases aligning to TRBD1. Germline V gives CDR1 MNHEY, CDR2 SVGAGI. CDR3 length equals 13 residues. Trimming cost V 6 bases and J 2 bases; bases outside gene matches: 3. The CDR3 DNA reads TGTGCCAGCAGGAGGGGACAGAACTATGGCTACACCTTC. Translated, it gives CASRRGQNYGYTF.